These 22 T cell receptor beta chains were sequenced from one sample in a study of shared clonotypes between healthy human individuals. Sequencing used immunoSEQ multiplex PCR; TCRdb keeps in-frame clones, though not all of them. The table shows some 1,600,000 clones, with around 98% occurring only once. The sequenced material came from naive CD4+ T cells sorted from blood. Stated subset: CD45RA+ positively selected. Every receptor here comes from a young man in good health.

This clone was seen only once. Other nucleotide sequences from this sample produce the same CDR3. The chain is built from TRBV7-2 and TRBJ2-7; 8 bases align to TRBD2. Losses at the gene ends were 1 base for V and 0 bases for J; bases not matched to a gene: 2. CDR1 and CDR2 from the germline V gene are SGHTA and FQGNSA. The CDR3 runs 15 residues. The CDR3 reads CASSLVAGSSYEQYF. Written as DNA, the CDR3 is TGTGCCAGCAGCTTAGTAGCGGGGAGCTCCTACGAGCAGTACTTC.

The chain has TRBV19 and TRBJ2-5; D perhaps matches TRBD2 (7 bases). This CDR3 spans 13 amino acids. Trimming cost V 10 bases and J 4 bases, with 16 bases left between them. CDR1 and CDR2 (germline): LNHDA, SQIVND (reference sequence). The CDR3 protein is CATCRGAGETQYF. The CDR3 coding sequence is TGTGCCACATGCCGGGGGGCGGGAGAGACCCAGTACTTC. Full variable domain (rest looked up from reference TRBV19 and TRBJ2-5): DGGITQSPKYLFRKEGQNVTLSCEQNLNHDAMYWYRQDPGQGLRLIYYSQIVNDFQKGDIAEGYSVSREKKESFPLTVTSAQKNPTAFYLCATCRGAGETQYFGPGTRLLVL.

For the CDR3, the DNA is TGTGCCAGCAGTTACCAGGGTACGAACACCGGGGAGCTGTTTTTT. It yields the protein CASSYQGTNTGELFF. The chain couples TRBV6-5 to TRBJ2-2; a possible D gene is TRBD1 (5 bases). Germline CDR1 reads MNHEY; CDR2 reads SVGAGI. The CDR3 sequence is 15 residues long. V lost 2 bases, J lost 0 bases, and 7 bases lay in between.

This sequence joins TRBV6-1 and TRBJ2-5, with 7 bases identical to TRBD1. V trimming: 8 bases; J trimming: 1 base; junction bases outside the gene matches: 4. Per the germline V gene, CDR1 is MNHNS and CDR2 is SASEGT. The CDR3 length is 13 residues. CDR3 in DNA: TGTGCCAGCTCAGGGGGTCTCCAAGAGACCCAGTACTTC. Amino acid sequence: CASSGGLQETQYF.

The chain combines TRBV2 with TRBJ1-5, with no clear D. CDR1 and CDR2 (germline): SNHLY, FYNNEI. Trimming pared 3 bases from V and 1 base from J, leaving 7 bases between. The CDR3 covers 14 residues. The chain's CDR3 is CASSDVYSNQPQHF. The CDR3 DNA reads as TGTGCCAGCAGTGACGTTTACAGCAATCAGCCCCAGCATTTT. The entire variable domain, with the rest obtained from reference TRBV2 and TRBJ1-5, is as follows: EPEVTQTPSHQVTQMGQEVILRCVPISNHLYFYWYRQILGQKVEFLVSFYNNEISEKSEIFDDQFSVERPDGSNFTLKIRSTKLEDSAMYFCASSDVYSNQPQHFGDGTRLSIL.

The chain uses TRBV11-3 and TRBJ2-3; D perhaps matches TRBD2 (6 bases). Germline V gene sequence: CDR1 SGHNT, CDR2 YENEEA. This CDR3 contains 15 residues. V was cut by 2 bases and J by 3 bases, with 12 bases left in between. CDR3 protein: CASSLNSGSTDTQYF. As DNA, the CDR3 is TGTGCCAGCAGCTTAAATAGCGGATCGACAGATACGCAGTATTTT.

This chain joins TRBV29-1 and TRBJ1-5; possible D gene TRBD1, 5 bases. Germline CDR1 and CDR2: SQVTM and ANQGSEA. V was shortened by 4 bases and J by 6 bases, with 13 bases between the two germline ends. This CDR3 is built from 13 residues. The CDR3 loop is CSVVGRVGQPQHF. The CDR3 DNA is TGCAGCGTTGTGGGCAGGGTCGGTCAGCCCCAGCATTTT.

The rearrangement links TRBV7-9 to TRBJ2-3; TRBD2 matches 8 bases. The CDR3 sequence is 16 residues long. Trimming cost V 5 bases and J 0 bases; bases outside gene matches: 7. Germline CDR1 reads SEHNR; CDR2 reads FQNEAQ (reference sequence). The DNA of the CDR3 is TGTGCCAGCAGCCCGATCGGCGGGAGGAGCACAGATACGCAGTATTTT. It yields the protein CASSPIGGRSTDTQYF. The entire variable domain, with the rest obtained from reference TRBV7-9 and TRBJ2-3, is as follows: DTGVSQNPRHKITKRGQNVTFRCDPISEHNRLYWYRQTLGQGPEFLTYFQNEAQLEKSRLLSDRFSAERPKGSFSTLEIQRTEQGDSAMYLCASSPIGGRSTDTQYFGPGTRLTVL.

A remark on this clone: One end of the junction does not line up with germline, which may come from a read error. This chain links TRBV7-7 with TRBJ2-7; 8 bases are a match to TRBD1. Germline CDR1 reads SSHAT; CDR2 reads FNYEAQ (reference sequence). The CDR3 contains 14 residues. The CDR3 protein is CASSLSRGHYEQYF. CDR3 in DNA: TGTGCTAGCAGCTTAAGCAGGGGGCACTACGAGCAGTACTTC.

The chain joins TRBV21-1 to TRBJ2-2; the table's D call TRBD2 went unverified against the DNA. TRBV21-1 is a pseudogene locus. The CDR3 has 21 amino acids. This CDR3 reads CASSLTSELAGATSYTGELFF. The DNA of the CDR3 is TGTGCCAGCAGCCTGACCTCGGAACTAGCGGGAGCAACTTCTTACACCGGGGAGCTGTTTTTT.

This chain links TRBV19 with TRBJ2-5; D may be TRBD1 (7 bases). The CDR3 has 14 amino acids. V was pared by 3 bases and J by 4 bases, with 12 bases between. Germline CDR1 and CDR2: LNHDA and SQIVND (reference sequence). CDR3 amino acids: CASSIAQGGETQYF. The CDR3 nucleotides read TGTGCCAGTAGTATTGCTCAGGGGGGAGAGACCCAGTACTTC.

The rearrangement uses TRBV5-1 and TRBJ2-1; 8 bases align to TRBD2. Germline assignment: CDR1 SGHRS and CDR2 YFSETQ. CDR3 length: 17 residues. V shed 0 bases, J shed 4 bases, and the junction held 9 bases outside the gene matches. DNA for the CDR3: TGCGCCAGCAGCTTGGCTTCGGGAGGGCGGCCGTACAATGAGCAGTTCTTC. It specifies CASSLASGGRPYNEQFF. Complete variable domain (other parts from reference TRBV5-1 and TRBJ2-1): KAGVTQTPRYLIKTRGQQVTLSCSPISGHRSVSWYQQTPGQGLQFLFEYFSETQRNKGNFPGRFSGRQFSNSRSEMNVSTLELGDSALYLCASSLASGGRPYNEQFFGPGTRLTVL.

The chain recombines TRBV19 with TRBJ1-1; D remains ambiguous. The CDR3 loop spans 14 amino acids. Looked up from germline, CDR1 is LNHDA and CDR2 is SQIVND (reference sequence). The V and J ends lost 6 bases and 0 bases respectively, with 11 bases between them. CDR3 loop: CASRSGSMNTEAFF. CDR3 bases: TGTGCCAGTAGATCCGGGTCAATGAACACTGAAGCTTTCTTT.

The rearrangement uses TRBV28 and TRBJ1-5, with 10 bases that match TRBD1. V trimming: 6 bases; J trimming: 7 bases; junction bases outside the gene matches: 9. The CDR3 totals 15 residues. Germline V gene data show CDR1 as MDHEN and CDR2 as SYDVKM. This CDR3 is CASRPDRGGGQPQHF. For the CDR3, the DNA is TGTGCCAGCAGACCGGACAGGGGGGGAGGGCAGCCCCAGCATTTT. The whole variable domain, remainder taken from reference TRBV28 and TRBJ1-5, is DVKVTQSSRYLVKRTGEKVFLECVQDMDHENMFWYRQDPGLGLRLIYFSYDVKMKEKGDIPEGYSVSREKKERFSLILESASTNQTSMYLCASRPDRGGGQPQHFGDGTRLSIL.

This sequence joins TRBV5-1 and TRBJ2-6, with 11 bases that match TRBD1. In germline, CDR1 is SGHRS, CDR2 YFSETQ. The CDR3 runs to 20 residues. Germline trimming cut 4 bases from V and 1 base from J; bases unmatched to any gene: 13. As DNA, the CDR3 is TGCGCCAGCAGCCCCACCCGGGGGACAGGGGGAAGATCTGGGGCCAACGTCCTGACTTTC. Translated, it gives CASSPTRGTGGRSGANVLTF.

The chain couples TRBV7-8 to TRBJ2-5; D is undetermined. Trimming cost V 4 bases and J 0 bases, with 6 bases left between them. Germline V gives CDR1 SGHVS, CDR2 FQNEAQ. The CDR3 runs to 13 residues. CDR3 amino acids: CASSWVNQETQYF. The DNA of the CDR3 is TGTGCCAGCAGCTGGGTGAACCAAGAGACCCAGTACTTC.

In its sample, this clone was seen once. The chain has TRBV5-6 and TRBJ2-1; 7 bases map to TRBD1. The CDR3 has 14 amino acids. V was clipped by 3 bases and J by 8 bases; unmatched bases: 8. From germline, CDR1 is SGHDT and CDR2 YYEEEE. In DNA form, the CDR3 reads TGTGCCAGCAGCTATCCAGGGGGAAGGGATGAGCAGTTCTTC. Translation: CASSYPGGRDEQFF.

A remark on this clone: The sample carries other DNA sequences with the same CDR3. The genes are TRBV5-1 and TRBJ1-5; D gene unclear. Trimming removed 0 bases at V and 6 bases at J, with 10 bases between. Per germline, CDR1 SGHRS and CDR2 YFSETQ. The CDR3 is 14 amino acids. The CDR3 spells CASSLGGVGQPQHF. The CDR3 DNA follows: TGCGCCAGCAGCTTGGGTGGAGTAGGTCAGCCCCAGCATTTT.

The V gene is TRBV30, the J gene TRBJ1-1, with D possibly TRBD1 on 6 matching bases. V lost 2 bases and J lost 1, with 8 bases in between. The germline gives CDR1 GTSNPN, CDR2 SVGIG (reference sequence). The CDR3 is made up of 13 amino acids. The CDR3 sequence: CAWSRGGNTEAFF. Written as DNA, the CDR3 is TGTGCCTGGAGTAGGGGGGGGAACACTGAAGCTTTCTTT.

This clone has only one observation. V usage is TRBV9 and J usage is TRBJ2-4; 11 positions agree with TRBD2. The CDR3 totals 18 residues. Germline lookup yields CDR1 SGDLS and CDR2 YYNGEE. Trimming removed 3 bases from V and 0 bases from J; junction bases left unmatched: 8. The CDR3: CASSAPGLADLAKNIQYF. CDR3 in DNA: TGTGCCAGCAGCGCCCCGGGACTAGCGGACCTAGCCAAAAACATTCAGTACTTC. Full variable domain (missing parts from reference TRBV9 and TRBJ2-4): DSGVTQTPKHLITATGQRVTLRCSPRSGDLSVYWYQQSLDQGLQFLIQYYNGEERAKGNILERFSAQQFPDLHSELNLSSLELGDSALYFCASSAPGLADLAKNIQYFGAGTRLSVL.

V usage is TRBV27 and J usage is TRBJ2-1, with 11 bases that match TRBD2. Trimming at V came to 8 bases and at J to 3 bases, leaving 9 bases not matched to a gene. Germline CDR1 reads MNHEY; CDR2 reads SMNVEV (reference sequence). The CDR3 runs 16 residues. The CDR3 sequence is CASRKLAGVYYNEQFF. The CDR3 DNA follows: TGTGCCAGCCGGAAACTAGCGGGAGTCTACTACAATGAGCAGTTCTTC.

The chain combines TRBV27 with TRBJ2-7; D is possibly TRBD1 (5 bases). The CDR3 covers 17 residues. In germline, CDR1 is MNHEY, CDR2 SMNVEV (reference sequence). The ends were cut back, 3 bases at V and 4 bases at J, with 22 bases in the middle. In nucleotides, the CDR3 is TGTGCCAGCAGTTTTTTGGGCGGTAGGGGCGGCAGTTACGAGCAGTACTTC. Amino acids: CASSFLGGRGGSYEQYF.